This T cell receptor (beta chain) was retrieved from a study of blood T cells in healthy people across ages. V was clipped by 6 bases and J by 0 bases, with 20 bases between them. The CDR3 runs to 18 residues. The germline V gene has CDR1 MNHEY and CDR2 SMNVEV (reference sequence). The authors ran a second PCR of about 6 to 11 cycles using a sample-barcoded 5' primer and a J-beta primer mix. A template-switch adaptor containing 12 random nucleotides labeled each cDNA molecule. TCRdb re-called the 5' RACE reads through MiXCR, storing one row per CDR3 protein. The table includes 1,500,000 or so distinct CDR3 sequences, roughly 43% detected once. Staff drew approximately 9.1 milliliters of peripheral blood from each donor. Each sample gave at least 6.5 million isolated PBMCs. A note on this clonotype: Its antigen remains unidentified.

Study conclusions and caveats: Observed TCR beta diversity showed a strong correlation with the percentage of naive T cells as measured by flow cytometry.

This TCR was recovered from a woman between 18 and 30 years old in good health. The genes are TRBV27 and TRBJ1-4; tentative D call: TRBD1 (6 bases). Specimen: blood. This CDR3 reads CASSYKPGQPTTNEKLFF. DNA for the CDR3: TGTGCCAGCAGCTACAAACCTGGACAGCCCACAACTAATGAAAAACTGTTTTTT.